The 16 T cell receptor beta chains in this list originate from one sample, sequenced in a study of T cells in Graves' hyperthyroidism and ophthalmopathy. Authors of the study amplified TCR beta CDR3 regions from RNA transcripts. The study used the HTBI primer set for a first-round RT-PCR of the TCR CDR3. A single record per CDR3 protein comes from TCRdb applying MiXCR to the multiplex PCR reads. The data contain roughly 510,000 distinct CDR3 sequences, around 43% of them seen just once; the ten biggest clones take up about two fifths. Sequenced sample: peripheral blood or thyroid tissue (not recorded which). Every receptor here comes from an adult woman with Graves' disease, either hyperthyroidism or ophthalmopathy (not recorded which).

Comment on this clonotype: One end of the junction varies from germline; a read error may be responsible. V gene TRBV7-9 combines with J gene TRBJ2-7; possibly TRBD1 or TRBD2 for D (6 bases each). CDR1 and CDR2 (germline): SEHNR, FQNEAQ (reference sequence). This CDR3 has 12 amino acids. CDR3 coding DNA: TGTGCCAGCAGCACTCAAGGGACACCGGGGGATTTC. Protein product: CASSTQGTPGDF.

This clonotype showed up just a few times. V usage is TRBV29-1 and J usage is TRBJ1-1; TRBD1 is a possible D gene (5 bases). V lost 5 bases and J 3 bases, leaving 7 bases between the germline ends. The CDR3 has 11 amino acids. Germline CDR1 is SQVTM and CDR2 is ANQGSEA. The chain's CDR3 is CSVLGHTEAFF. CDR3 sequence (DNA): TGCAGCGTTCTGGGACACACTGAAGCTTTCTTT.

The V call is TRBV2, the J call TRBJ2-7, with D hard to call. The CDR3 contains 11 residues. In germline, CDR1 is SNHLY, CDR2 FYNNEI. Trimming took off 7 bases at V and 3 bases at J, with 7 bases between the two ends. CDR3: CASIRNYEQYF. The CDR3 nucleotides are TGTGCCAGCATAAGAAACTACGAGCAGTACTTC.

The V call is TRBV29-1, the J call TRBJ2-7; 8 nucleotides agree with TRBD1. In germline, CDR1 is SQVTM, CDR2 ANQGSEA. The trim removed 6 bases at V and 3 bases at J, leaving 13 bases unmatched. The CDR3 is 15 amino acids. In DNA, the CDR3 is TGCAGCGTATACTCCGTCCGGGACAGGAACTACGAGCAGTACTTC. This codes for CSVYSVRDRNYEQYF.

As to this clonotype: A much larger clone lies a single base off, so this may be a read error. V is TRBV20-1 and J is TRBJ1-1; D is possibly TRBD1 (5 bases). CDR3 length equals 13 residues. Germline CDR1 is DFQATT and CDR2 is SNEGSKA (reference sequence). The V end was cut by 5 bases, the J end by 0 bases, with 10 bases between. In nucleotides, the CDR3 is TGCAGTGCTGCCGACAGAATGAACACTGAAGCTTTCTTT. Its protein product is CSAADRMNTEAFF.

This clonotype was seen once. The chain uses TRBV5-4 and TRBJ1-4; 11 bases are shared with TRBD1. The J segment lost 8 bases and the V segment lost 0 bases, leaving 9 bases of the junction unmatched. CDR3 length: 17 amino acids. Germline V gene data show CDR1 as SGHNT and CDR2 as YYREEE (reference sequence). CDR3 in DNA: TGTGCCAGCAGCTTGGGGACAACCGGGACAGGGGGAGAAAAACTGTTTTTT. As protein: CASSLGTTGTGGEKLFF.

This chain joins TRBV4-1 and TRBJ1-2, with 7 positions matching TRBD1. V gave up 3 bases and J gave up 12 bases; unmatched junction bases: 10. There are 13 residues in the CDR3. Germline CDR1 reads MGHRA; CDR2 reads YSYEKL. Here the CDR3 DNA reads TGCGCCAGCAGCCAGACAGGGCCGTCTGGAAACACCTTC. It encodes CASSQTGPSGNTF.

This clonotype has just a few counts. The rearrangement joins TRBV10-1 to TRBJ2-7; TRBD2 matches 7 bases. J lost 3 bases, V lost 4 bases, and 0 bases had no gene match. CDR3 length equals 12 residues. The germline V gene encodes CDR1 WNHNN and CDR2 SYGVQD (reference sequence). CDR3 amino acids: CASSGDYYEQYF. The CDR3 DNA reads TGCGCCAGCAGTGGGGACTACTACGAGCAGTACTTC.

This clonotype was detected many times. The chain has TRBV3-1 and TRBJ1-2, with a weak D call TRBD1 (5 bases). The CDR3 length is 15 residues. Germline V lookup: CDR1 LGHDT, CDR2 YNNKEL (reference sequence). V was clipped by 1 base and J by 4 bases, with 13 bases between them. The DNA for the CDR3 is TGTGCCAGCAGCCAAGGACAAGGCAGGGTCTATGGCTACACCTTC. It yields the protein CASSQGQGRVYGYTF.

The V gene is TRBV4-1, the J gene TRBJ2-7, with 7 bases fitting TRBD2. The V gene's germline CDR1 is MGHRA and CDR2 YSYEKL. This CDR3 is built from 16 residues. V shed 1 base and J 0 bases; nucleotides not matched to a gene: 6. Written as DNA, the CDR3 is TGCGCCAGCAGCCAAGCCCTAGCGGCGAGCTCCTACGAGCAGTACTTC. It codes for CASSQALAASSYEQYF.

The rearrangement uses TRBV18 and TRBJ1-1; maybe TRBD1 (6 bases). The CDR3 consists of 15 residues. Trimming pared 3 bases from V and 4 bases from J, leaving 15 bases between. From germline, CDR1 is KGHSH and CDR2 LQKENI. CDR3 in amino acids: CASSPSGGLSTEAFF. In nucleotides, the CDR3 is TGTGCCAGCTCACCGAGCGGGGGGCTGAGCACTGAAGCTTTCTTT.

This clonotype was found many times. The chain links TRBV12-3 or TRBV12-4 to TRBJ2-2; D ambiguous. V lost 6 bases and J 6 bases, leaving 14 bases between the germline ends. The CDR3 is 14 residues long. CDR3 nucleotide sequence: TGTGCCAGCAGCGTTAGGACCCGGGCCGGGGAGCTGTTTTTT. This sequence encodes CASSVRTRAGELFF.

The chain uses TRBV2 and TRBJ1-1; TRBD1 matches 8 bases. The V segment lost 4 bases and the J segment 4 bases; nucleotides outside the gene matches: 5. The CDR3 is 14 residues long. Germline CDR1 and CDR2: SNHLY and FYNNEI. The CDR3 DNA sequence: TGTGCCAGCAGTGTAGGACAGGGATTCACTGAAGCTTTCTTT. Its translation is CASSVGQGFTEAFF. The variable domain in full, with the rest retrieved from reference TRBV2 and TRBJ1-1, is EPEVTQTPSHQVTQMGQEVILRCVPISNHLYFYWYRQILGQKVEFLVSFYNNEISEKSEIFDDQFSVERPDGSNFTLKIRSTKLEDSAMYFCASSVGQGFTEAFFGQGTRLTVV.

This clonotype was found a few times. The V call is TRBV19, the J call TRBJ1-2, with 9 nucleotides matching TRBD1. The CDR3 covers 15 residues. J lost 4 bases, V lost 4 bases, and 7 bases had no gene match. Looked up from germline, CDR1 is LNHDA and CDR2 is SQIVND (reference sequence). The CDR3 here is CASSTSGQGSYGYTF. The CDR3 DNA sequence: TGTGCCAGTAGTACGAGCGGACAGGGGAGCTATGGCTACACCTTC.

V usage is TRBV20-1 and J usage is TRBJ2-2; D gene uncertain. Germline V gives CDR1 DFQATT, CDR2 SNEGSKA (reference sequence). CDR3 length: 13 amino acids. V was shortened by 6 bases and J by 1 base, with 9 bases between the two germline ends. The CDR3: CSARWGNTGELFF. Written as DNA, the CDR3 is TGCAGTGCCCGTTGGGGGAACACCGGGGAGCTGTTTTTT.

The V gene is TRBV29-1, the J gene TRBJ1-6, with D possibly being TRBD1 (5 bases). Deletions cut 1 base from V and 8 bases from J, with 12 bases between. In germline, CDR1 is SQVTM, CDR2 ANQGSEA. The CDR3 has 14 amino acids. As DNA, the CDR3 is TGCAGCGTTGAAGGGGGCGCATCTGATTCACCCCTCCACTTT. It encodes CSVEGGASDSPLHF.